This T cell receptor (beta chain) was documented in a study of technical replicates of blood from a handful of donors. From germline, CDR1 is SNHLY and CDR2 FYNNEI. The CDR3 totals 13 residues. The V end was cut by 2 bases, the J end by 4 bases, with 8 bases between. Profiling relied on immunoSEQ multiplex PCR, and the TCRdb table lists in-frame clones only, not all of them. This sample has tens of thousands of clones, with about 94% found just once. The source is a human donor in good health. Material: T cells isolated from PBMCs. The rearrangement joins TRBV2 to TRBJ1-2, with a possible D match to TRBD1 (6 bases). CDR3 bases: TGTGCCAGCAGTGAAAGGACAGCCTATGGCTACACCTTC. Protein sequence: CASSERTAYGYTF.